This TCR beta chain comes out of a study of CD8 T cells in Susac syndrome. The RNA, about 0.45 to 1 ug, was put through reverse transcription using random hexamers. TCRdb called the immunoSEQ multiplex PCR reads again in MiXCR, with one record for every CDR3 protein. The table has approximately 87,000 distinct CDR3 sequences, about 96% seen once. This clonotype was counted a single time. This receptor was obtained from a human donor with Susac syndrome. The sample taken for sequencing was CD8+ T cells from PBMCs.

The DNA of the CDR3 is TGTGCCAGCAGTTCCCCCCAATCCCTTTCGGGGGCAGGCATCAAGACCCAGTACTTC. Translated: CASSSPQSLSGAGIKTQYF. The chain links TRBV27 to TRBJ2-5; D may be TRBD1 or TRBD2 (6 bases each). The CDR3 covers 19 residues. Trimming left V 4 bases short and J 6 bases short, with 30 bases between. Germline values: CDR1 MNHEY, CDR2 SMNVEV (reference sequence).